The next 2 T cell receptor beta chains were all read from a single sample in a study of CD8 T cells in ankylosing spondylitis. TCRdb reanalysed the 5' RACE reads using MiXCR and keeps one entry per CDR3 protein. The sample records 300,000 to 350,000 distinct CDR3 sequences, 20% to 25% being singletons. Sample: blood, either unsorted or a sorted T cell fraction (not recorded which). These receptors were obtained from a female donor with ankylosing spondylitis or in good health (not recorded which).

This chain connects TRBV12-3 or TRBV12-4 to TRBJ2-1; D ambiguous. V shed 6 bases and J shed 0 bases, with 9 bases lying between them. CDR3 size: 14 residues. DNA of the CDR3: TGTGCCAGCAGGTCCTTGAGCTCCTACAATGAGCAGTTCTTC. This translates into CASRSLSSYNEQFF.

In nucleotides, the CDR3 is TGTGCCAGCAACTCGGCCTCAAGCTCCTACAATGAGCAGTTCTTC. It yields the protein CASNSASSSYNEQFF. The chain carries TRBV7-9 and TRBJ2-1; D remains ambiguous. Germline CDR1 and CDR2: SEHNR and FQNEAQ (reference sequence). CDR3 length: 15 residues. With 7 bases removed from V and 0 bases from J, the gap between germline ends came to 13 bases. Supplemented by reference TRBV7-9 and TRBJ2-1, the full variable domain reads DTGVSQNPRHKITKRGQNVTFRCDPISEHNRLYWYRQTLGQGPEFLTYFQNEAQLEKSRLLSDRFSAERPKGSFSTLEIQRTEQGDSAMYLCASNSASSSYNEQFFGPGTRLTVL.